Shown below are 27 T cell receptor beta chains from a single sample sequenced in a study of shared clonotypes between healthy human individuals. The protocol was immunoSEQ multiplex PCR, while the TCRdb copy is restricted to in-frame clones and leaves out a portion. The table has a few million clones, approximately 95% seen once. Material for sequencing was naive CD4+ T cells sorted from blood. Documented subset: CD45RA+ positively selected. These receptors were taken from a man younger than 35 in good health.

The chain joins TRBV21-1 to TRBJ1-1. TRBV21-1 is shown as a pseudogene. The CDR3 runs 20 residues. CDR3 loop: CASSCPHVRPTGPRNTEAFF. CDR3 DNA: TGTGCCAGCAGCTGCCCCCACGTTAGGCCGACGGGACCTAGGAACACTGAAGCTTTCTTT.

CDR3 in amino acids: CASRPSGTSGVNEQFF. CDR3 sequence (DNA): TGTGCCAGCAGACCCTCCGGGACTAGCGGCGTCAATGAGCAGTTCTTC. The V and J genes are TRBV28 and TRBJ2-1; 11 bases are a match to TRBD2. The CDR3 contains 16 residues. CDR1 MDHEN and CDR2 SYDVKM come from the germline V gene. The ends lost 6 bases at V and 6 bases at J; junction bases unmatched: 10.

The chain recombines TRBV18 with TRBJ2-1, with TRBD2 identical over 9 bases. The CDR3 spans 15 residues. Germline values: CDR1 KGHSH, CDR2 LQKENI. V lost 4 bases and J lost 7; bases outside the gene matches: 8. CDR3 sequence: CASSQNAGGLNEQFF. The DNA for the CDR3 is TGTGCCAGCTCACAAAACGCGGGAGGGCTTAATGAGCAGTTCTTC. The complete variable domain, with remaining parts taken from reference TRBV18 and TRBJ2-1, reads NAGVMQNPRHLVRRRGQEARLRCSPMKGHSHVYWYRQLPEEGLKFMVYLQKENIIDESGMPKERFSAEFPKEGPSILRIQQVVRGDSAAYFCASSQNAGGLNEQFFGPGTRLTVL.

The chain links TRBV7-2 to TRBJ2-1; tentatively, D is TRBD1 or TRBD2 (6 bases each). Germline V gene data show CDR1 as SGHTA and CDR2 as FQGNSA. The V gene lost 2 bases and the J gene lost 2 bases, with 16 bases spanning the gap. This CDR3 has 17 residues. The CDR3 nucleotides read TGTGCCAGCAGCTTAAGGGGGGACCTAAGCACCTACAATGAGCAGTTCTTC. Translated: CASSLRGDLSTYNEQFF.

The chain combines TRBV7-2 with TRBJ2-7, with a weak D call TRBD2 (6 bases). Per germline, CDR1 SGHTA and CDR2 FQGNSA. The CDR3 covers 14 residues. The V gene lost 2 bases and the J gene lost 7 bases, with 15 bases spanning the gap. The CDR3 sequence is CASSLNVWAGEQYF. The CDR3 nucleotides read TGTGCCAGCAGCTTAAATGTTTGGGCGGGGGAGCAGTACTTC.

This clone has a single count. V gene TRBV6-5 combines with J gene TRBJ2-1; tentatively, D is TRBD2 (6 bases). The V gene's germline CDR1 is MNHEY and CDR2 SVGAGI. Trimming removed 2 bases at V and 4 bases at J, with 12 bases between. The CDR3 contains 15 residues. This CDR3 reads CASSYRRGEYNEQFF. CDR3 nucleotide sequence: TGTGCCAGCAGTTACAGGAGGGGAGAGTACAATGAGCAGTTCTTC.

This chain connects TRBV30 to TRBJ1-3; D gene ambiguous. V was shortened by 3 bases and J by 4 bases, with 13 bases between the two germline ends. Germline values: CDR1 GTSNPN, CDR2 SVGIG (reference sequence). CDR3 length: 14 residues. The CDR3 loop reads CAWSAVRAGNTIYF. The CDR3 DNA reads TGTGCCTGGAGCGCAGTTAGGGCAGGAAACACCATATATTTT.

V gene TRBV4-3 combines with J gene TRBJ1-6, with TRBD1 as a possible D gene (5 bases). This CDR3 is built from 16 residues. Germline V gene sequence: CDR1 LGHNA, CDR2 YSLEER. Between the trimmed V and J ends, which lost 0 bases and 3 bases, there was a span of 9 bases. The CDR3 region has the DNA TGCGCCAGCAGCCAAGATCGGGACCACTATAATTCACCCCTCCACTTT. It yields the protein CASSQDRDHYNSPLHF.

The chain joins TRBV30 to TRBJ2-2; D remains ambiguous. This CDR3 is built from 12 residues. The germline V gene has CDR1 GTSNPN and CDR2 SVGIG (reference sequence). V was clipped by 0 bases and J by 4 bases, with 3 bases between them. The CDR3 nucleotides read TGTGCCTGGAGTGTTACCACCGGGGAGCTGTTTTTT. Encoded protein: CAWSVTTGELFF.

With regard to this clone: Other nucleotide sequences in the sample specify the same CDR3. The chain recombines TRBV5-1 with TRBJ1-1, with 7 nucleotides matching TRBD1. From germline, CDR1 is SGHRS and CDR2 YFSETQ. V lost 4 bases and J lost 0; bases outside the gene matches: 3. The CDR3 runs 14 residues. In DNA, the CDR3 is TGCGCCAGCAGCCCGGGGACAGTGAACACTGAAGCTTTCTTT. Residues: CASSPGTVNTEAFF.

The chain uses TRBV5-1 and TRBJ2-5, with TRBD2 matching over 10 bases. J was trimmed by 9 bases and V by 9 bases; bases with no gene match: 20. Germline V lookup: CDR1 SGHRS, CDR2 YFSETQ. The length of the CDR3 is 16 residues. The CDR3 coding sequence is TGCGCCACTGACCCCGGGACTAGCGCCATACCCGGGGCCCAGTACTTC. Translating it yields CATDPGTSAIPGAQYF. Combining the CDR3 with reference TRBV5-1 and TRBJ2-5 gives the whole variable domain KAGVTQTPRYLIKTRGQQVTLSCSPISGHRSVSWYQQTPGQGLQFLFEYFSETQRNKGNFPGRFSGRQFSNSRSEMNVSTLELGDSALYLCATDPGTSAIPGAQYFGPGTRLLVL.

V usage is TRBV5-1 and J usage is TRBJ2-7, with D possibly TRBD2 on 5 matching bases. Per germline, CDR1 SGHRS and CDR2 YFSETQ. The CDR3 consists of 16 residues. V lost 0 bases, J lost 0 bases, and 13 bases lay in between. CDR3 DNA: TGCGCCAGCAGCTTGGGAGACGGAGGAACCTCCTACGAGCAGTACTTC. Translating gives CASSLGDGGTSYEQYF.

The chain employs TRBV29-1 and TRBJ2-1; 11 bases are shared with TRBD2. Germline lookup yields CDR1 SQVTM and CDR2 ANQGSEA. The trim removed 7 bases at V and 9 bases at J, leaving 14 bases unmatched. This CDR3 is built from 15 residues. The CDR3 protein is CSARPGTSGQTEQFF. CDR3 in DNA: TGCAGCGCCCGCCCCGGGACTAGCGGACAGACTGAGCAGTTCTTC.

This clone was found once. V is TRBV11-2 and J is TRBJ2-7, with 8 bases fitting TRBD2. Germline CDR1 SGHAT, CDR2 FQNNGV. The V and J ends lost 5 bases and 7 bases, in that order; junction bases with no gene match: 10. The CDR3 extends over 14 amino acids. CDR3 bases: TGTGCCAGCAGCGAGATCGGGGGGGCGTGGGAGCAGTACTTC. Its protein is CASSEIGGAWEQYF.

Turning to this clone: At one boundary the junction diverges from the germline segment, which might be a read error. The chain joins TRBV13 to TRBJ2-7; D is unresolved. The germline gives CDR1 PRHDT, CDR2 FYEKMQ (reference sequence). The CDR3 loop spans 11 amino acids. This CDR3 reads CASSSNVSFDF. The CDR3, as DNA: TGTGCCAGCAGCTCAAACGTTTCCTTTGACTTC. The full variable domain, with the rest looked up from reference TRBV13 and TRBJ2-7, is AAGVIQSPRHLIKEKRETATLKCYPIPRHDTVYWYQQGPGQDPQFLISFYEKMQSDKGSIPDRFSAQQFSDYHSELNMSSLELGDSALYFCASSSNVSFDFGPGTRLTVT.

This chain uses TRBV30 with TRBJ1-1, with D possibly being TRBD1 (5 bases). Germline V gene sequence: CDR1 GTSNPN, CDR2 SVGIG (reference sequence). CDR3 size: 13 residues. V was clipped by 4 bases and J by 5 bases, with 14 bases between them. CDR3 DNA: TGTGCCTGGATAAAAGGGGTATGGACTGAAGCTTTCTTT. It yields the protein CAWIKGVWTEAFF.

Worth noting for this clone: Other DNA sequences in this sample translate to the same CDR3. The rearrangement joins TRBV6-5 to TRBJ1-4; no firm D call. CDR3 length: 11 amino acids. Deletions cut 6 bases from V and 8 bases from J, with 7 bases between. Germline V gene lookup returns CDR1 MNHEY and CDR2 SVGAGI. This CDR3 is CASSPGEKLFF. CDR3 DNA: TGTGCCAGCAGCCCGGGGGAAAAACTGTTTTTT.

The chain recombines TRBV4-1 with TRBJ1-3; D not certain. The V end lost 1 base, the J end lost 6 bases, and 13 bases lay between the germline ends. Germline CDR1 and CDR2: MGHRA and YSYEKL. This CDR3 region has 15 residues. The CDR3 DNA is TGCGCCAGCAGCCAAGCCGGGATCCGAGTAAACACCATATATTTT. Translation: CASSQAGIRVNTIYF.

The J gene is TRBJ2-7, the V gene TRBV28; TRBD2 is a possible D gene (6 bases). The CDR3 is made up of 13 amino acids. Germline V lookup: CDR1 MDHEN, CDR2 SYDVKM. Trimming stripped 6 bases from V and 6 bases from J, with 15 bases between. CDR3 sequence: CASSGGPSVEQYF. CDR3 in DNA: TGTGCCAGCAGCGGAGGGCCCTCGGTCGAGCAGTACTTC.

This chain connects TRBV4-2 to TRBJ1-1; no clear D gene. In germline, CDR1 is LGHNA, CDR2 YNFKEQ. This CDR3 has 13 residues. Trimming took 0 bases from V and 9 from J, leaving 11 bases between them. CDR3 region: CASSQENTFKAFF. Written as DNA, the CDR3 is TGTGCCAGCAGCCAAGAAAACACCTTTAAAGCTTTCTTT.

The chain carries TRBV5-6 and TRBJ2-3; D is unclear. Trimming stripped 6 bases from V and 3 bases from J, with 17 bases between. This CDR3 comprises 15 residues. Germline CDR1 and CDR2: SGHDT and YYEEEE. The CDR3 sequence is CASNLGFLTTDTQYF. The CDR3 region has the DNA TGTGCCAGCAACCTGGGGTTTTTAACGACAGATACGCAGTATTTT.

The chain combines TRBV14 with TRBJ2-7; 7 nucleotides agree with TRBD1. Germline V gene data show CDR1 as SGHDN and CDR2 as FVKESK. V dropped 0 bases and J dropped 6; count of bases not matched to a gene: 5. The CDR3 is 14 residues long. CDR3 bases: TGTGCCAGCAGCCAAGAGACAGGGAACGGCGAGCAGTACTTC. This sequence encodes CASSQETGNGEQYF.

This clone was found once. The rearrangement links TRBV6-6 to TRBJ1-1; 7 nucleotides agree with TRBD1. This CDR3 is 14 amino acids long. Trimming at V came to 7 bases and at J to 0 bases, leaving 5 bases not matched to a gene. Germline-derived CDR1 and CDR2 are MNHNY and SVGAGI (reference sequence). The CDR3 nucleotides are TGTGCCAGCATACAGGGGTCGGTGAACACTGAAGCTTTCTTT. This codes for CASIQGSVNTEAFF.

The gene calls are TRBV2 and TRBJ2-2, with D tentatively TRBD1 or TRBD2 (5 bases each). The CDR3 runs 14 residues. Trimming cost V 7 bases and J 0 bases, with 9 bases left between them. Germline V gene sequence: CDR1 SNHLY, CDR2 FYNNEI. This chain's CDR3 is CASTLGANTGELFF. In nucleotides, the CDR3 is TGTGCCAGCACCCTGGGGGCGAACACCGGGGAGCTGTTTTTT.

This chain joins TRBV6-6 and TRBJ2-7; TRBD1 matches at 8 bases. V lost 6 bases to trimming and J lost 4 bases; unmatched junction nucleotides: 8. The CDR3 has 14 residues. Germline CDR1 reads MNHNY; CDR2 reads SVGAGI (reference sequence). Here the CDR3 reads CASRNGQGAYEQYF. In DNA form, the CDR3 reads TGTGCCAGCAGAAATGGACAGGGAGCTTACGAGCAGTACTTC.

J is TRBJ1-4 and V is TRBV13; 7 nucleotides line up with TRBD1. V was clipped by 5 bases and J by 5 bases; unmatched bases: 5. Germline assignment: CDR1 PRHDT and CDR2 FYEKMQ (reference sequence). CDR3 size: 14 residues. For the CDR3, the DNA is TGTGCCAGCAGCCTGGGACAGAGAAATGAAAAACTGTTTTTT. It yields the protein CASSLGQRNEKLFF.

This clone is a singleton in its sample. The V gene is TRBV18, the J gene TRBJ1-6; a possible D gene is TRBD1 (5 bases). Trimming cost V 1 base and J 8 bases, with 15 bases left between them. Per the germline V gene, CDR1 is KGHSH and CDR2 is LQKENI. The CDR3 extends over 16 amino acids. As DNA, the CDR3 is TGTGCCAGCTCACCACTGGCACAGGATGGACATTCACCCCTCCACTTT. Its translation is CASSPLAQDGHSPLHF.